This entry concerns a single T cell receptor (beta chain). Its specificity is not known. Primers included in the PCR were 60 Vbeta and 13 Jbeta primers. Per the original data handling: Later reanalysis found approximately 80 million unique TCR beta chains, some 10 million of them shared. The table came from immunoSEQ multiplex PCR; TCRdb's copy has only in-frame clones and leaves some out. The V and J calls and the clone size are those of that table, but D and trimming were determined from the DNA. The sample holds fewer than 75,000 clones, approximately 79% seen once. This sample was included in a study of cytomegalovirus exposure and HLA in healthy donors. Study-level points and caveats: Follow-up analysis later connected one missense variant in DCLRE1C with trimming of TCR beta V- and J-genes. Confirmation was obtained in vitro that three CMV-associated chains are specific for CMV antigens. Despite most TCR sequences being rare, some public TCRs occurred in many donors.

Germline loops: CDR1 MDHEN, CDR2 SYDVKM. This CDR3 spans 15 amino acids. V lost 2 bases and J lost 8; bases outside the gene matches: 4. The sample taken for sequencing was PBMCs. The chain combines TRBV28 with TRBJ2-1, with 12 bases fitting TRBD2. The source is a woman aged 30 to 39 in good health and CMV-seronegative. The CDR3 region has the DNA TGTGCCAGCAGTTTACCTAGCGGGAGGGGCGATGAGCAGTTCTTC. Protein sequence: CASSLPSGRGDEQFF. The full variable domain, rest sourced from reference TRBV28 and TRBJ2-1, is DVKVTQSSRYLVKRTGEKVFLECVQDMDHENMFWYRQDPGLGLRLIYFSYDVKMKEKGDIPEGYSVSREKKERFSLILESASTNQTSMYLCASSLPSGRGDEQFFGPGTRLTVL.